This TCR beta chain is drawn from a study of T cell responses to AZD1222 COVID-19 vaccine. Regarding the study as a whole: Possibly, clonal diversity was underestimated; donors were largely white British and included more females. Unmutated variant regions reportedly attract nearly half of all spike-specific TCRs.

Clones were sequenced by immunoSEQ multiplex PCR, and TCRdb holds only the in-frame ones, with some missing. Altogether approximately 260,000 clones are present, approximately 95% being singletons, with the ten largest covering approximately 0.52%. With regard to this clone: What it binds is unknown.

The CDR3 length is 16 residues. This chain links TRBV1 with TRBJ2-2; the listed D gene, TRBD2, was not tested against the DNA. TRBV1 is annotated as a pseudogene. This receptor was identified in an adult in good health. This sample comprised peripheral blood, obtained on day 0 of AZD1222 vaccination. The CDR3 loop is CTSSQDPLEHTGELFF. The CDR3 DNA follows: TGCACCAGCAGCCAAGATCCACTAGAACACACCGGGGAGCTGTTTTTT.